Sequencing of this T cell receptor (beta chain) was carried out in a study of control samples from healthy donors and cancer patients. The method was immunoSEQ multiplex PCR; TCRdb's version includes in-frame clones alone and lacks a portion of them. The sample consists of 140,000 to 150,000 clones, around 90% of them appearing once. This receptor was identified in a man aged 30 to 45 in good health. Specimen: blood.

DNA for the CDR3: TGTGCCAGCAGCCCGAGTCGAGGGCAAGAGACCCAGTACTTC. Its protein product is CASSPSRGQETQYF. J is TRBJ2-5 and V is TRBV7-2, with D maybe TRBD2 (5 bases). CDR3 size: 14 residues. V was shortened by 5 bases and J by 2 bases, with 12 bases between the two germline ends. Germline CDR1 reads SGHTA; CDR2 reads FQGNSA.